A single sample gave rise to the 19 T cell receptor beta chains below, sequenced in a study of STAT5B mutations in CD4+ large granular lymphocyte leukemia. TCRdb's copy holds only in-frame clones and misses some; the assay was immunoSEQ multiplex PCR. The table includes tens of thousands of clones, around three quarters detected once. The specimen was CD4+ T cells from blood buffy coats. The receptors were sampled from a human donor in good health.

J is TRBJ2-3 and V is TRBV5-1; perhaps TRBD2 as D (6 bases). Looked up from germline, CDR1 is SGHRS and CDR2 is YFSETQ. Trimming cost V 4 bases and J 4 bases, with 16 bases left between them. The CDR3 covers 15 residues. The CDR3 nucleotides read TGCGCCAGCAGCCCCAGGAGGGCCGAGGCAGATACGCAGTATTTT. As protein: CASSPRRAEADTQYF.

The chain links TRBV6-5 to TRBJ1-6, with 10 bases aligning to TRBD1. CDR1 MNHEY and CDR2 SVGAGI come from the germline V gene. The CDR3 loop spans 14 amino acids. Losses at the gene ends were 6 bases for V and 7 bases for J; bases not matched to a gene: 3. CDR3 sequence: CASRMDRGNSPLHF. The CDR3 bases are TGTGCCAGCAGGATGGACAGGGGGAATTCACCCCTCCACTTT.

V is TRBV19 and J is TRBJ1-2; tentative D call: TRBD1 (5 bases). Germline V lookup: CDR1 LNHDA, CDR2 SQIVND (reference sequence). This CDR3 comprises 16 residues. V lost 5 bases to trimming and J lost 0 bases, with 16 bases between them. CDR3 loop: CASSPVGTHANYGYTF. The CDR3 DNA follows: TGTGCCAGTAGTCCCGTAGGGACCCACGCTAACTATGGCTACACCTTC.

The V and J genes are TRBV6-6 and TRBJ2-3; 7 bases align to TRBD1. The CDR3 runs 14 residues. J was trimmed by 2 bases and V by 6 bases; bases with no gene match: 5. Germline loops: CDR1 MNHNY, CDR2 SVGAGI (reference sequence). The CDR3 DNA reads TGTGCCAGCAGGTTGGACAGGAACACAGATACGCAGTATTTT. Protein: CASRLDRNTDTQYF.

The V and J genes are TRBV7-8 and TRBJ1-5; 7 nucleotides align to TRBD1. Losses at the gene ends were 7 bases for V and 5 bases for J; bases not matched to a gene: 8. Per the germline V gene, CDR1 is SGHVS and CDR2 is FQNEAQ. The CDR3 has 14 residues. The CDR3: CASTNRGSYQPQHF. CDR3 bases: TGTGCCAGCACTAACAGGGGATCATATCAGCCCCAGCATTTT.

The rearrangement links TRBV11-3 to TRBJ2-5; D ambiguous. This CDR3 contains 14 residues. Trimming removed 1 base from V and 7 bases from J, with 13 bases in between. Germline V gene lookup returns CDR1 SGHNT and CDR2 YENEEA. The CDR3 spells CASSLGGRQTTQYF. CDR3 nucleotides: TGTGCCAGCAGCTTAGGTGGACGGCAGACGACCCAGTACTTC. The entire variable domain, with the rest obtained from reference TRBV11-3 and TRBJ2-5, is as follows: EAGVVQSPRYKIIEKKQPVAFWCNPISGHNTLYWYLQNLGQGPELLIRYENEEAVDDSQLPKDRFSAERLKGVDSTLKIQPAELGDSAVYLCASSLGGRQTTQYFGPGTRLLVL.

This clone has a handful of counts. Additional DNA sequences in this sample encode the identical CDR3. CDR3 in DNA: TGCGCCAGCAGTGAGCCTGGGGGAGGGTATGGCTACACCTTC. It specifies CASSEPGGGYGYTF. The rearrangement links TRBV10-2 to TRBJ1-2; tentatively, D is TRBD1 (5 bases). V dropped 2 bases and J dropped 5 bases, with 12 bases sitting between them. The germline V gene encodes CDR1 WSHSY and CDR2 SAAADI. The CDR3 contains 14 residues.

This chain connects TRBV18 to TRBJ2-7; 9 positions match TRBD2. Germline CDR1 reads KGHSH; CDR2 reads LQKENI. Trimming removed 3 bases from V and 0 bases from J; junction bases left unmatched: 12. CDR3 length: 18 amino acids. Written as DNA, the CDR3 is TGTGCCAGCTCACCCGGGACTAGCAGGTTCCGTAGCTCCTACGAGCAGTACTTC. It codes for CASSPGTSRFRSSYEQYF.

J is TRBJ2-3 and V is TRBV7-8; no clear D. CDR1 SGHVS and CDR2 FQNEAQ come from the germline V gene. This CDR3 region has 14 residues. The germline V and J ends were trimmed by 1 base and 1 base, with 6 bases remaining between them. Here the CDR3 reads CASSLGTGTDTQYF. The CDR3 DNA reads TGTGCCAGCAGCTTAGGGACGGGCACAGATACGCAGTATTTT.

The chain employs TRBV7-9 and TRBJ2-1; TRBD1 matches at 9 bases. Germline values: CDR1 SEHNR, CDR2 FQNEAQ (reference sequence). The CDR3 is 15 residues long. The junction had 5 bases not matched to a gene; V was cut back by 3 bases and J by 5 bases. This CDR3 is CASSFGTGRNNEQFF. CDR3 nucleotide sequence: TGTGCCAGCAGCTTCGGGACAGGGAGGAACAATGAGCAGTTCTTC.

This rearrangement joins TRBV30 to TRBJ2-7; D call uncertain. CDR3 length: 11 amino acids. Trimming pared 5 bases from V and 0 bases from J, leaving 5 bases between. Per the germline V gene, CDR1 is GTSNPN and CDR2 is SVGIG (reference sequence). In nucleotides, the CDR3 is TGTGCCTGGGACGGCTCCTACGAGCAGTACTTC. Amino acid sequence: CAWDGSYEQYF. The full variable domain, rest sourced from reference TRBV30 and TRBJ2-7, is SQTIHQWPATLVQPVGSPLSLECTVEGTSNPNLYWYRQAAGRGLQLLFYSVGIGQISSEVPQNLSASRPQDRQFILSSKKLLLSDSGFYLCAWDGSYEQYFGPGTRLTVT.

The chain links TRBV19 to TRBJ2-3; possible D gene TRBD1, 5 bases. The V and J ends lost 3 bases and 2 bases respectively, with 15 bases between them. Germline V gives CDR1 LNHDA, CDR2 SQIVND (reference sequence). The CDR3 loop spans 16 amino acids. The CDR3 DNA is TGTGCCAGTAGTATGTTGTCTCAGGGATCCACAGATACGCAGTATTTT. Amino acids: CASSMLSQGSTDTQYF. The full variable domain, completed using reference TRBV19 and TRBJ2-3, is DGGITQSPKYLFRKEGQNVTLSCEQNLNHDAMYWYRQDPGQGLRLIYYSQIVNDFQKGDIAEGYSVSREKKESFPLTVTSAQKNPTAFYLCASSMLSQGSTDTQYFGPGTRLTVL.

The CDR3 protein is CASSPRETRGKFF. For the CDR3, the DNA is TGTGCCAGCAGCCCGCGAGAGACTAGGGGGAAGTTCTTC. V and J are TRBV7-9 and TRBJ2-1, with D perhaps TRBD1 or TRBD2 (6 bases each). This CDR3 contains 13 residues. The germline CDR1 and CDR2 sequences are SEHNR and FQNEAQ (reference sequence). V was trimmed by 5 bases and J by 14 bases, leaving 19 bases between them.

The chain uses TRBV4-1 and TRBJ1-2; D remains ambiguous. The CDR3 has 16 residues. V lost 1 base and J 2 bases, leaving 14 bases between the germline ends. Per the germline V gene, CDR1 is MGHRA and CDR2 is YSYEKL. The CDR3 DNA reads TGCGCCAGCAGCCAAGGGACGCAGAGAAAAAACTATGGCTACACCTTC. Amino acid sequence: CASSQGTQRKNYGYTF.

This sequence joins TRBV11-2 and TRBJ2-5; D call uncertain. The closer fit of TRBJ2-7 to the DNA end suggests the J call may be wrong. The germline gives CDR1 SGHAT, CDR2 FQNNGV. The CDR3 sequence is 13 residues long. CDR3 in DNA: TGTGCCAGCAGTCCTCGGTGGGCCTACGAGCAGTACTTC. It encodes CASSPRWAYEQYF.

This chain uses TRBV9 with TRBJ2-7; D might be TRBD2 (5 bases). V lost 3 bases and J 0 bases, leaving 10 bases between the germline ends. There are 14 residues in the CDR3. The germline V gene encodes CDR1 SGDLS and CDR2 YYNGEE. The CDR3 DNA reads TGTGCCAGCAGCGCCACGGGGAGCTCCTACGAGCAGTACTTC. Protein: CASSATGSSYEQYF.

The chain has TRBV7-9 and TRBJ1-1; D is uncertain. Trimming pared 2 bases from V and 6 bases from J, leaving 13 bases between. Germline CDR1 reads SEHNR; CDR2 reads FQNEAQ (reference sequence). The CDR3 runs to 14 residues. CDR3 region: CASSLTIDKSEAFF. CDR3 coding DNA: TGTGCCAGCAGCTTAACGATCGACAAGTCTGAAGCTTTCTTT.

The count of this clone is one. This sequence joins TRBV28 and TRBJ1-2, with D perhaps TRBD1 (6 bases). CDR1 is MDHEN, CDR2 SYDVKM, per germline. The CDR3 extends over 13 amino acids. Trimming stripped 6 bases from V and 4 bases from J, with 12 bases between. The CDR3 DNA reads TGTGCCAGCAGACAGGGAAATGGCTATGGCTACACCTTC. As protein: CASRQGNGYGYTF.

This chain uses TRBV7-9 with TRBJ2-7; D gene uncertain. CDR3 length: 13 residues. Between the trimmed V and J ends, which lost 5 bases and 2 bases, there was a span of 10 bases. Per the germline V gene, CDR1 is SEHNR and CDR2 is FQNEAQ (reference sequence). CDR3 sequence (DNA): TGTGCCAGCAGCATGGACGGACCCTACGAGCAGTACTTC. Translation: CASSMDGPYEQYF.